The text below deals with one T cell receptor (beta chain). Other nucleotide sequences in the sample specify the same CDR3. This sample stems from a study of shared clonotypes between healthy human individuals. Overall study: A couple of women and a few men aged 18 to 49 served as donors.

The table came from immunoSEQ multiplex PCR; TCRdb's copy has only in-frame clones and leaves some out. The sample records about 480,000 clones, more than 65% being singletons. The V gene end was trimmed by 4 bases and the J gene end by 0 bases; junction bases not matched to a gene: 2. Germline loops: CDR1 SGHTA, CDR2 FQGTGA. The CDR3 consists of 15 residues. The sequenced sample was PBMCs. The chain links TRBV7-3 to TRBJ2-2; 7 nucleotides line up with TRBD1. The origin of this receptor is a woman in her thirties or forties in good health. Some clones in this sample may be carry-over from other donors' samples. As DNA, the CDR3 is TGTGCCAGCAGCTCTGACAGGGCGAACACCGGGGAGCTGTTTTTT. Encoded protein: CASSSDRANTGELFF.